One sample yielded the 15 T cell receptor beta chains listed below, sequenced in a study of shared clonotypes between healthy human individuals. Clones were read by immunoSEQ multiplex PCR, and TCRdb kept only the in-frame ones, dropping some. The profile shows around 600,000 clones, about 97% of them singletons. The sample was naive CD4+ T cells sorted from blood. Sample subset: CD45RA+ positively selected. The receptors originated from a woman in her 30s in good health.

The V call is TRBV10-3, the J call TRBJ2-7; possible D gene TRBD2, 6 bases. Deletions cut 9 bases from V and 7 bases from J, with 19 bases between. The CDR3 has 13 amino acids. The germline V gene has CDR1 ENHRY and CDR2 SYGVKD. The DNA for the CDR3 is TGTGCCATTACCGGGACTCCTTCAGGAGAGCAGTACTTC. Residues: CAITGTPSGEQYF.

The genes are TRBV2 and TRBJ2-1; the match to TRBD2 covers 11 bases. V was pared by 8 bases and J by 6 bases, with 6 bases of the junction left unmatched. The CDR3 length is 14 residues. Germline-derived CDR1 and CDR2 are SNHLY and FYNNEI. In DNA form, the CDR3 reads TGTGCCAGCGAAACCGGGACTAGCGGCAATGAGCAGTTCTTC. As protein: CASETGTSGNEQFF.

The chain is built from TRBV14 and TRBJ2-2; unclear D gene. The germline CDR1 and CDR2 sequences are SGHDN and FVKESK. CDR3 length equals 13 residues. The ends were cut back, 6 bases at V and 4 bases at J, with 9 bases in the middle. The CDR3 DNA sequence: TGTGCCAGCAGTGGCCTTATCACCGGGGAGCTGTTTTTT. This encodes CASSGLITGELFF.

The chain combines TRBV5-1 with TRBJ2-3; possibly TRBD2 for D (5 bases). Trimming took off 0 bases at V and 5 bases at J, with 16 bases between the two ends. There are 16 residues in the CDR3. Germline-derived CDR1 and CDR2 are SGHRS and YFSETQ. DNA for the CDR3: TGCGCCAGCAGCTTGGCCACGACTACTTCTATAGATACGCAGTATTTT. It encodes CASSLATTTSIDTQYF.

The chain has TRBV6-6 and TRBJ2-5; D unresolved. CDR1 and CDR2 from the germline V gene are MNHNY and SVGAGI (reference sequence). Trimming took 6 bases from V and 0 from J, leaving 8 bases between them. The CDR3 consists of 13 residues. CDR3 DNA: TGTGCCAGCAGGTCGACGGACCAAGAGACCCAGTACTTC. Its translation: CASRSTDQETQYF.

The count of this clone is one. The genes are TRBV6-5 and TRBJ2-3; 7 bases are a match to TRBD2. Per germline, CDR1 MNHEY and CDR2 SVGAGI. The CDR3 has 15 residues. The junction had 10 bases not matched to a gene; V was cut back by 2 bases and J by 8 bases. The CDR3 region has the DNA TGTGCCAGCAGTTACCCAACTAGCGCCGGGGGTACGCAGTATTTT. This sequence encodes CASSYPTSAGGTQYF.

The rearrangement links TRBV11-2 to TRBJ2-7, with D maybe TRBD1 (6 bases). V dropped 5 bases and J dropped 6 bases, with 20 bases sitting between them. There are 15 residues in the CDR3. Germline assignment: CDR1 SGHAT and CDR2 FQNNGV. CDR3 DNA: TGTGCCAGCAGCCAGGGCAGGGGATCACTACGCGAGCAGTACTTC. This encodes CASSQGRGSLREQYF.

In the case of this clone: Other nucleotide sequences from this sample produce the same CDR3. This rearrangement joins TRBV11-2 to TRBJ2-1, with no clear D. Germline CDR1 is SGHAT and CDR2 is FQNNGV. The V end was cut by 0 bases, the J end by 7 bases, with 7 bases between. The CDR3 is 13 amino acids. In DNA, the CDR3 is TGTGCCAGCAGCTTAGACAGAAGTAATGAGCAGTTCTTC. Amino acid sequence: CASSLDRSNEQFF.

The chain employs TRBV18 and TRBJ2-7; the D gene is possibly TRBD1 (5 bases). Germline values: CDR1 KGHSH, CDR2 LQKENI. This CDR3 is 14 amino acids long. V lost 2 bases to trimming and J lost 4 bases, with 12 bases between them. CDR3 sequence: CASSPFDSLYEQYF. In DNA form, the CDR3 reads TGTGCCAGCTCACCATTCGACAGCTTATACGAGCAGTACTTC.

This clone is a singleton in its sample. The gene calls are TRBV2 and TRBJ2-7; D is tentatively TRBD1 or TRBD2 (6 bases each). The CDR3 runs 16 residues. Trimming pared 6 bases from V and 3 bases from J, leaving 21 bases between. CDR1 and CDR2 (germline): SNHLY, FYNNEI. CDR3 region: CASSDLTRGVFYEQYF. The CDR3 DNA reads TGTGCCAGCAGCGACCTGACAAGGGGGGTCTTCTACGAGCAGTACTTC.

In its sample, this clone was seen once. The chain carries TRBV5-1 and TRBJ2-5; maybe TRBD1 (5 bases). Germline V gives CDR1 SGHRS, CDR2 YFSETQ. Trimming shortened V by 0 bases and J by 0 bases, and 12 bases separated the two germline ends. The CDR3 totals 16 residues. CDR3 loop: CASSLEGDSHQETQYF. The CDR3 region has the DNA TGCGCCAGCAGCTTGGAAGGAGACAGCCACCAAGAGACCCAGTACTTC.

The chain uses TRBV4-2 and TRBJ1-2, with D unresolved. Germline CDR1 is LGHNA and CDR2 is YNFKEQ. The V and J ends lost 3 bases and 3 bases respectively, with 11 bases between them. The CDR3 covers 14 residues. The CDR3 loop is CASSHSGTHYGYTF. The DNA for the CDR3 is TGTGCCAGCAGCCATTCTGGTACTCACTATGGCTACACCTTC.

The chain carries TRBV5-4 and TRBJ2-1; 9 positions agree with TRBD2. With 0 bases clipped from V and 15 bases from J, the junction kept 16 bases outside the gene matches. CDR3 length: 16 residues. Germline V gives CDR1 SGHNT, CDR2 YYREEE (reference sequence). The CDR3 protein is CASSLDSRGSGRSRFF. The CDR3 DNA reads TGTGCCAGCAGCTTGGACTCTAGAGGTAGCGGGAGATCTCGGTTCTTC.

The chain carries TRBV29-1 and TRBJ1-5; D unclear. This CDR3 comprises 12 residues. Trimming removed 4 bases from V and 4 bases from J, with 8 bases in between. The germline gives CDR1 SQVTM, CDR2 ANQGSEA. Written as DNA, the CDR3 is TGCAGCGTTGGGATAGAAAATCAGCCCCAGCATTTT. Translated, it gives CSVGIENQPQHF.

V usage is TRBV5-8 and J usage is TRBJ1-6; D is uncertain. The CDR3 totals 14 residues. V was trimmed by 1 base and J by 10 bases, leaving 12 bases between them. CDR1 and CDR2 (germline): SGHTS, YDEGEE. The CDR3 loop reads CASSLWNPGSPLHF. DNA for the CDR3: TGTGCCAGCAGCTTGTGGAACCCGGGATCACCCCTCCACTTT.